This TCR beta chain was sequenced in a study of T cells in women clearing cervical HPV infection. Study details: Case blood was drawn when the lesion was first found; control blood after infection became undetectable.

All donors had a single incident cervical HPV16 infection, not prevalent. Libraries were prepared by immunoSEQ multiplex PCR; TCRdb keeps only in-frame clonotypes and omits some of them. The listing records 20,000 to 25,000 clones. V lost 8 bases and J 2 bases, leaving 10 bases between the germline ends. Germline CDR1 and CDR2: SNHLY and FYNNEI. CDR3 size: 12 residues. As regards this clone: Coverage ceases 3 residues before the CDR3 finishes, and the germline J gene fills in the end.

The receptor was isolated from a woman between 18 and 69 years old with a cervical HPV16 infection that either progressed to CIN3+ or cleared (not recorded which). V is TRBV2 and J is TRBJ2-7, with a tentative D call TRBD2 (6 bases). The sequenced sample was blood buffy coat. The CDR3 here is CASRRLAYEQYF. Incomplete CDR3 DNA: TGTGCCAGCCGCCGACTAGCCTACGAG.